This T cell receptor beta chain was recorded in a study of T cells in Graves' hyperthyroidism and ophthalmopathy (dated by TCRdb to 2018 to 2020). For the wider study: To identify distinguishing TCR V-J signatures, a discovery cohort of 90 to 100 patients was used, comprising 43 with Graves' ophthalmopathy and roughly 60 with stable Graves' hyperthyroidism. An independent validation cohort of about 19 hyperthyroidism patients and about 16 patients who later progressed to ophthalmopathy tested prospective prediction of ophthalmopathy. The approximately 90 discovery patients were randomly split 7:3 into training and test sets. The study also compared thyroid tissue and blood T-cell repertoires from about six Graves' hyperthyroidism patients. After sampling, hyperthyroidism patients received methimazole starting at 30 mg daily, and ophthalmopathy patients received high-dose intravenous methylprednisolone. The paper reports TCR Vbeta CDR3 sequencing of 135 peripheral blood samples: approximately 43 ophthalmopathy, around 80 hyperthyroidism and approximately 17 progressor patients.

This clonotype has a count of ten or more. The specificity of this receptor is unknown. No qualities accompany the bases; no much larger clone lies one base away. The study excluded patients with uncontrolled infections, other autoimmune diseases, pregnancy or lactation. Diagnoses were established on the basis of clinical symptoms, serum thyroxine and TRAb, thyroid ultrasound, and orbital computed tomography. Total RNA was extracted using Trizol reagent, and RNA quality was assessed on an Agilent 2100 Bioanalyzer. The TCR beta CDR3 regions were amplified from the RNA transcripts. The TCR CDR3 was subjected to a first round of RT-PCR using the HTBI primer set and the Qiagen OneStep RT-PCR kit. Libraries were constructed in a second round of multiplex PCR, after which size selection and purification were carried out. Sequencing of the libraries was done on an Illumina HiSeq2000 using paired-end 100 bp reads. Under the source paper's analysis protocol: Raw data were processed with SOAPnuke, discarding reads with adapters, uncalled bases, mean Phred below 15, or no exact constant-primer or identifier match. COPE v1.2.5 was used to merge high-quality paired reads, and clonotypes were defined as unique nucleotide sequences. Clonotypes were aligned to IMGT TRBV, TRBD and TRBJ reference segments using MiTCR v1.1. Only V-J combinations with frequency above 0.0001, covering about 99% of repertoires, were analysed. The TCS score was defined as the ratio of F50 (clonal expansion) to E x V (chaos), calculated using BLOSUM62-based TCRdist between CDR3 peptides within each V-J. Welch's t-statistics and random forest reduced 500 to 550 V-J features to roughly 13, which were used in a naive Bayes classifier (R e1071). The similarity between thyroid and blood repertoires was quantified using the Morisita-Horn index. TCRdb handled the public reads itself, with Q25 trimming in fastp and clone calling in MiXCR, and kept productive beta chains. Entries that share a CDR3 protein sequence are merged under the most common genes and DNA. TCRdb, rather than the study authors, made the V and J calls. Recorded for this sample are about 700,000 distinct CDR3 sequences; 40% to 55% of them occurred a single time. Less than 8.5% of the sample belongs to the ten largest clones.

Study-wide conclusions, independent of this receptor: No statistical method was used to fix the sample size in advance, and group allocation was not hidden from the investigators. In validation, the model predicted progression to ophthalmopathy a median of roughly 6.2 months before onset, with approximately 68% sensitivity and 72.22% specificity. A 13 V-J signature model separated ophthalmopathy from stable hyperthyroidism, with approximately 86% sensitivity and 81.08% specificity in cross-validation and 80%/75% in testing. Most expanded thyroid clonotypes (frequency above 0.001) were also detected in blood, suggesting blood repertoires may reflect thyroid immune responses.

CDR1 ENHRY and CDR2 SYGVKD were looked up in the germline V gene. Trimming removed 4 bases from V and 0 bases from J, leaving 10 bases between the germline ends. From cysteine to phenylalanine, the CDR3 is 16 amino acids long. Kept here is only the CDR3 DNA, which spans 48 bases and is read in frame from base 1. The sample taken for sequencing was peripheral blood or thyroid tissue (not recorded which). The origin of this receptor is an adult man with Graves' disease, either hyperthyroidism or ophthalmopathy (not recorded which). The rearrangement joined TRBV10-3 to TRBJ1-6, with a weak D call of TRBD1 (6 bases match). The nucleotides are TGTGCCATCAGTGGGGACACCAGCTCCTATAATTCACCCCTCCACTTT. It codes for CAISGDTSSYNSPLHF.